A single sample gave rise to the 5 T cell receptor beta chains below, sequenced in a study of blood T cell repertoires in COVID-19. Some clones are missing from TCRdb's copy, which holds only in-frame ones; the method was immunoSEQ multiplex PCR. The profile covers 52,000 or so clones, with 80% to 90% appearing a single time and less than 3% taken by the ten largest. What was sequenced was peripheral blood. The source of these receptors is a man at least 80 years old with acute or convalescent COVID-19.

V and J are TRBV5-1 and TRBJ1-1; TRBD1 aligns across 9 bases. There are 13 residues in the CDR3. V shed 0 bases and J 10 bases; nucleotides not matched to a gene: 4. CDR1 SGHRS and CDR2 YFSETQ come from the germline V gene. CDR3 sequence: CASSLDGQGTAFF. CDR3 nucleotide sequence: TGCGCCAGCAGCTTGGACGGACAGGGGACAGCTTTCTTT.

Comments on this clone: Other nucleotide sequences in the sample specify the same CDR3. J is TRBJ1-2 and V is TRBV12-3 or TRBV12-4; a weak D match, TRBD1 (6 bases). This CDR3 is 13 amino acids long. V dropped 2 bases and J dropped 2 bases, with 6 bases sitting between them. The CDR3 spells CASSLQGNYGYTF. In nucleotides, the CDR3 is TGTGCCAGCAGTTTACAGGGGAACTATGGCTACACCTTC.

The rearrangement uses TRBV7-9 and TRBJ2-1; 7 bases agree with TRBD2. The CDR3 is made up of 16 amino acids. With 6 bases clipped from V and 2 bases from J, the junction kept 10 bases outside the gene matches. Germline V gene data show CDR1 as SEHNR and CDR2 as FQNEAQ (reference sequence). CDR3 sequence (DNA): TGTGCCAGCAGTCCCCCGACTAGCTGGGCCTACAATGAGCAGTTCTTC. As protein: CASSPPTSWAYNEQFF.

The chain employs TRBV6-5 and TRBJ1-2; 8 bases map to TRBD1. The CDR3 totals 15 residues. Germline loops: CDR1 MNHEY, CDR2 SVGAGI. The V segment lost 1 base and the J segment 4 bases; nucleotides outside the gene matches: 5. CDR3 protein: CASSYWTGMSYGYTF. In DNA form, the CDR3 reads TGTGCCAGCAGTTACTGGACAGGGATGTCCTATGGCTACACCTTC.

The chain links TRBV7-2 to TRBJ2-1, with TRBD1 identical over 9 bases. The CDR3 loop spans 13 amino acids. Trimming at V came to 5 bases and at J to 6 bases, leaving 2 bases not matched to a gene. Germline V CDR1 and CDR2: SGHTA, FQGNSA. The CDR3 protein is CASSRDRVNEQFF. CDR3 coding DNA: TGTGCCAGCAGCCGGGACAGGGTCAATGAGCAGTTCTTC.